What follows is one T cell receptor (beta chain) and its context. Its specificity is unknown. Trimming took 5 bases from V and 0 from J; bases not matched to a gene: 7. The V gene's germline CDR1 is SGHTA and CDR2 FQGNSA. CDR3 size: 16 residues. These data are taken from a study of blood T cells in healthy people across ages. Study-wide findings and caveats: TCR beta diversity, measured per million T cells, fell in a roughly linear way with age.

Together with a sample-barcoded 5' primer, a J-beta primer mix was included in a second PCR lasting roughly 6 to 12 cycles. MiXCR was run by TCRdb on the 5' RACE reads, yielding one entry per CDR3 protein. This sample yields some 930,000 distinct CDR3 sequences, of which about 29% are seen a single time; about 9.4% belongs to the top ten. These records were also assigned to another study, of T cells of mothers and their children.

The receptor comes from a middle-aged woman in good health. The chain recombines TRBV7-2 with TRBJ2-1; 7 bases map to TRBD2. The sequenced sample consisted of blood. The CDR3 nucleotides read TGTGCCAGCAGCCAACGCGGGGAGGGCTCCTACAATGAGCAGTTCTTC. It yields the protein CASSQRGEGSYNEQFF. The full variable domain, in which reference TRBV7-2 and TRBJ2-1 provide the parts outside the CDR3, is GAGVSQSPSNKVTEKGKDVELRCDPISGHTALYWYRQSLGQGLEFLIYFQGNSAPDKSGLPSDRFSAERTGGSVSTLTIQRTQQEDSAVYLCASSQRGEGSYNEQFFGPGTRLTVL.